The rows below give T cell receptor beta chains drawn from one sample of a study of blood T cell repertoires in COVID-19. TCRdb's copy holds only in-frame clones and misses some; the assay was immunoSEQ multiplex PCR. The sample includes more than 250,000 clones, about nine tenths of them seen just once. What was sequenced was PBMCs or T cells enriched from blood (not recorded which). The receptors were sampled from a woman aged 18-35 years who had recovered from COVID-19. The CDR3 runs from the conserved cysteine through the conserved F or W. The D gene is left open where the match is weak. Size is omitted from some rows. Given values are once, few, many or a class for expanded clones.

J gene,clone size,V gene,D gene,CDR3 protein,CDR3 DNA
TRBJ2-7,NA,TRBV14,TRBD1,CASSQHTGATLYEQYF,TGTGCCAGCAGCCAACACACAGGGGCGACATTATACGAGCAGTACTTC
TRBJ2-3,NA,TRBV20-1,TRBD2,CSASAPLLAGGTDTQYF,TGCAGTGCTAGTGCCCCCCTCTTAGCGGGGGGGACAGATACGCAGTATTTT
TRBJ1-3,NA,TRBV6-5,NA,CASRSNTIYF,TGTGCCAGCAGGAGCAACACCATATATTTT
TRBJ1-2,few,TRBV27,NA,CASSFQINYGYTF,TGTGCCAGCAGTTTTCAGATTAACTATGGCTACACCTTC
TRBJ2-1,NA,TRBV11-2,NA,CASSLGRTSSRLFF,TGTGCCAGCAGCTTAGGCCGGACTTCTTCCCGCCTTTTCTTC
TRBJ2-7,once,TRBV18,TRBD1,CASSPLTGGTYEQYF,TGTGCCAGCTCACCACTGACAGGGGGTACCTACGAGCAGTACTTC
TRBJ2-7,once,TRBV11-2,NA,CASSRDDSVYEQYF,TGTGCCAGCAGCCGGGATGATAGTGTCTACGAGCAGTACTTC
TRBJ1-6,NA,TRBV4-3,TRBD1,CASSHTGTGDSPLHF,TGCGCCAGCAGCCACACCGGGACAGGGGATTCACCCCTCCACTTT
TRBJ2-7,NA,TRBV30,NA,CACLGAGTYEQYF,TGTGCCTGCCTGGGGGCCGGTACCTACGAGCAGTACTTC
TRBJ2-5,NA,TRBV12-3/TRBV12-4,NA,CASSPNRETQYF,TGTGCCAGCAGCCCGAATCGGGAGACCCAGTACTTC
TRBJ2-1,NA,TRBV11-2,TRBD1,CASSTGQGRGNEQFF,TGTGCCAGCAGCACCGGACAGGGGAGAGGCAATGAGCAGTTCTTC
TRBJ1-4,NA,TRBV28,TRBD1,CASSFDRGLNLGNEKLFF,TGTGCCAGCAGTTTCGACAGGGGGCTTAACTTGGGTAATGAAAAACTGTTTTTT
TRBJ2-7,NA,TRBV28,TRBD2,CASSQGLAGSQYF,TGTGCCAGCAGTCAGGGACTAGCGGGCAGCCAGTACTTC
TRBJ2-7,NA,TRBV2,TRBD1,CASSVTRDSGTYEQYF,TGTGCCAGCAGTGTTACCCGGGACAGTGGAACCTACGAGCAGTACTTC
TRBJ1-2,NA,TRBV10-3,TRBD1,CAISGTGTDYGYTF,TGTGCCATCAGTGGGACAGGGACGGACTATGGCTACACCTTC
TRBJ1-1,NA,TRBV11-2,NA,CASSFTRDTEAFF,TGTGCCAGCAGCTTTACCAGGGACACTGAAGCTTTCTTT
TRBJ2-7,NA,TRBV5-1,TRBD1,CASSLGARQGLYEQYF,TGCGCCAGCAGCTTGGGGGCGAGACAGGGGTTATACGAGCAGTACTTC
TRBJ2-1,NA,TRBV29-1,NA,CSVEVTRSTRNEQFF,TGCAGCGTTGAAGTAACTCGATCGACTCGCAATGAGCAGTTCTTC
TRBJ2-5,NA,TRBV9,TRBD1,CASSRQGKTQYF,TGTGCCAGCAGCCGACAGGGGAAGACCCAGTACTTC
TRBJ2-7,NA,TRBV5-1,NA,CASSLWQGNSYEQYF,TGCGCCAGCAGCTTGTGGCAGGGGAACTCCTACGAGCAGTACTTC
TRBJ2-7,NA,TRBV11-3,TRBD1,CASSSRDRWYEQYF,TGTGCCAGCAGCTCCCGGGACAGGTGGTACGAGCAGTACTTC
TRBJ1-1,few,TRBV2,NA,CATEGGTEAFF,TGTGCCACCGAAGGGGGCACTGAAGCTTTCTTT
TRBJ2-6,few,TRBV5-4,TRBD1,CASSLNRGASGANVLTF,TGTGCCAGCAGCTTGAACAGGGGGGCCTCTGGGGCCAACGTCCTGACTTTC
TRBJ2-7,NA,TRBV7-6,TRBD2,CASSPGLDYEQYF,TGTGCCAGCAGCCCGGGACTAGATTACGAGCAGTACTTC
TRBJ1-1,NA,TRBV5-1,NA,CASSRDLQGRGTEAFF,TGCGCCAGCAGCCGCGACTTACAGGGTCGGGGCACTGAAGCTTTCTTT
TRBJ1-3,NA,TRBV5-1,NA,CASSLAPGRSSGNTIYF,TGCGCCAGCAGCTTGGCGCCAGGGAGGAGCTCTGGAAACACCATATATTTT
TRBJ1-1,NA,TRBV5-1,TRBD1,CASSFVPGQGMGAEAFF,TGCGCCAGCAGCTTCGTCCCGGGACAGGGGATGGGCGCTGAAGCTTTCTTT
TRBJ2-5,NA,TRBV6-2/TRBV6-3,TRBD1,CASSYRRDRYQETQYF,TGTGCCAGCAGTTACCGTCGGGACAGGTACCAAGAGACCCAGTACTTC
TRBJ2-1,NA,TRBV27,TRBD1,CASSDRGVNEQFF,TGTGCCAGCAGCGACAGGGGGGTCAATGAGCAGTTCTTC
TRBJ1-6,NA,TRBV18,TRBD1,CASSPGQGNTSPLHF,TGTGCCAGCTCACCGGGACAGGGAAATACTTCACCCCTCCACTTT
TRBJ2-7,few,TRBV4-3,NA,CASSQDVTYEQYF,TGCGCCAGCAGCCAAGACGTAACCTACGAGCAGTACTTC
TRBJ1-2,NA,TRBV30,TRBD1,CAWRQGASYGYTF,TGTGCCTGGAGACAGGGGGCTAGCTATGGCTACACCTTC
TRBJ2-6,NA,TRBV5-4,TRBD2,CASGRVSGANVLTF,TGTGCCAGCGGGAGGGTCTCTGGGGCCAACGTCCTGACTTTC
TRBJ1-5,NA,TRBV19,TRBD1,CASSPDRGRNNQPQHF,TGTGCCAGTAGTCCAGACAGGGGGCGTAACAATCAGCCCCAGCATTTT
TRBJ2-3,NA,TRBV3-1/TRBV3-2,TRBD1,CASSQGTGSSTDTQYF,TGTGCCAGCAGCCAGGGGACAGGTAGTAGCACAGATACGCAGTATTTT
TRBJ2-1,NA,TRBV3-1/TRBV3-2,NA,CASSPRSLGNYNEQFF,TGTGCCAGCAGCCCCCGGTCATTGGGCAACTACAATGAGCAGTTCTTC
TRBJ1-2,NA,TRBV19,NA,CASSMQQDRSYTF,TGTGCCAGTAGTATGCAGCAGGATCGGAGCTACACCTTC
TRBJ1-4,NA,TRBV9,NA,CASTASLPATNEKLFF,TGTGCCAGCACCGCTTCATTACCGGCAACTAATGAAAAACTGTTTTTT
TRBJ1-2,NA,TRBV5-1,TRBD1,CASSLDPGTVYGYTF,TGCGCCAGCAGCTTGGACCCCGGGACAGTCTATGGCTACACCTTC
TRBJ1-1,NA,TRBV7-3,TRBD1,CASSLQGVRTEAFF,TGTGCCAGCAGCTTACAGGGGGTACGAACTGAAGCTTTCTTT
TRBJ2-1,NA,TRBV5-6,TRBD2,CASSLLAGGTNEQFF,TGTGCCAGCAGCTTACTAGCGGGAGGTACCAATGAGCAGTTCTTC
TRBJ1-2,once,TRBV4-2,NA,CASSQDGQVGYGYTF,TGTGCCAGCAGCCAAGATGGGCAGGTTGGCTATGGCTACACCTTC
TRBJ2-5,NA,TRBV7-9,TRBD1,CASSSTQGGQETQETQYF,TGTGCCAGCAGCTCCACCCAAGGGGGACAGGAGACACAAGAGACCCAGTACTTC
TRBJ1-2,NA,TRBV4-3,TRBD1,CASSPQMGQPLGDYGYTF,TGCGCCAGCAGCCCACAAATGGGACAGCCCCTAGGGGACTATGGCTACACCTTC
TRBJ1-4,NA,TRBV14,TRBD1,CASSQTPWTGGSEKLFF,TGTGCCAGCAGCCAAACCCCTTGGACAGGGGGGAGTGAAAAACTGTTTTTT
TRBJ2-3,NA,TRBV5-1,TRBD1,CASSRDRAPDTDTQYF,TGCGCCAGCAGCCGGGACAGGGCCCCGGACACAGATACGCAGTATTTT
TRBJ2-1,once,TRBV7-3,TRBD2,CASSLNGREGNEQFF,TGTGCCAGCAGCTTAAACGGGCGGGAGGGCAATGAGCAGTTCTTC
TRBJ2-1,once,TRBV7-9,NA,CASSSRQDYNEQFF,TGTGCCAGCAGCTCCAGACAGGACTACAATGAGCAGTTCTTC
TRBJ2-7,once,TRBV13,NA,CASSPTKTSGYEQYF,TGTGCCAGCAGCCCCACGAAAACGTCGGGGTACGAGCAGTACTTC
TRBJ2-7,NA,TRBV5-6,NA,CASRGTGNPRYEQYF,TGTGCCAGCAGAGGAACGGGGAACCCGAGGTACGAGCAGTACTTC
TRBJ1-5,few,TRBV4-3,TRBD1,CASSLSWRGPGQPQHF,TGCGCCAGCAGCCTCAGTTGGAGGGGGCCGGGGCAGCCCCAGCATTTT
TRBJ1-6,NA,TRBV4-1,NA,CASSQVRVSPLHF,TGCGCCAGCAGCCAAGTCAGGGTTTCACCCCTCCACTTT
TRBJ2-4,once,TRBV7-9,NA,CASSFNSIQYF,TGTGCCAGCAGCTTTAATAGCATTCAGTACTTC
TRBJ1-3,NA,TRBV11-2,NA,CASSRRVRSGNTIYF,TGTGCCAGCAGCCGCCGAGTTCGCTCTGGAAACACCATATATTTT
TRBJ2-5,few,TRBV11-3,NA,CASSAGVSPTRETQYF,TGTGCCAGCAGTGCCGGGGTATCACCGACAAGAGAGACCCAGTACTTC